Listed below are T cell receptor beta chains from one sample, sequenced in a study of OX40 agonist ivuxolimab in advanced cancers. TCRdb's table, derived via immunoSEQ multiplex PCR, lists solely in-frame clones and lacks some. The sample records 50,000 to 75,000 clones, about nine tenths being singletons. Sequencing was performed on CD4+ or CD8+ T cells sorted from blood, taken in a trial of the OX40 agonist ivuxolimab. These receptors came from an adult with an advanced solid tumor such as melanoma, head and neck, liver or kidney cancer. CDR3s include the opening cysteine and the closing phenylalanine or tryptophan. Fields, in order: V gene, clone size, J gene, D gene, CDR3 DNA, CDR3 protein. D genes are given only for firm matches. Some rows mark clone size as missing; the rest say once, few, many or name a class of expanded clone.

>TRBV7-2|-|TRBJ2-5|-
TGTGCCAGCAGCCTTTGGGACAAAGAGACCCAGTACTTC
CASSLWDKETQYF
>TRBV5-1|-|TRBJ1-1|TRBD1
TGCGCCAGCAGCATCGGGACAGGGGGTGAAGCTTTCTTT
CASSIGTGGEAFF
>TRBV21-1|-|TRBJ1-5|-
TGTGCCAGCAGCAAAGATGGGGAGCATAGCAATCAGCCCCAGCATTTT
CASSKDGEHSNQPQHF
>TRBV5-6|-|TRBJ2-5|-
TGTGCCAGCAGCTTCGGCAGTACGAAAGAGACCCAGTACTTC
CASSFGSTKETQYF
>TRBV19|-|TRBJ2-7|-
TGTGCCAGTAGTAAACTGGGGAGGTACGAGCAGTACTTC
CASSKLGRYEQYF
>TRBV28|-|TRBJ2-3|-
TGTGCCAGCAGGGGGGGGGCAGGGGATACGCAGTATTTT
CASRGGAGDTQYF
>TRBV5-1|-|TRBJ2-2|TRBD2
TGCGCCAGCGTATCGGGGAGCGGGAGCCATGCCGGGGAGCTGTTTTTT
CASVSGSGSHAGELFF
>TRBV6-5|-|TRBJ1-2|-
TGTGCCAGCAGTCCTTCGACAGCCGCCTATAGAGGCTACACCTTC
CASSPSTAAYRGYTF
>TRBV5-1|-|TRBJ2-5|TRBD2
TGCGCCAGCAACGGACTAGCGGAAGAGACCCAGTACTTC
CASNGLAEETQYF
>TRBV6-5|-|TRBJ1-5|-
TGTGCCAGTGGCCTGTTGGGTCAGCCCCAGCATTTT
CASGLLGQPQHF
>TRBV25-1|-|TRBJ2-1|-
TGTGCCAGCTCCGAAGACGGGAGTTACAATGAGCAGTTCTTC
CASSEDGSYNEQFF
>TRBV15|once|TRBJ2-1|-
TGTGCCACCAGCAGAGCGGGTGGGGGCCTGAATGAGCAGTTCTTC
CATSRAGGGLNEQFF
>TRBV19|-|TRBJ1-3|-
TGTGCCAGTAGTACCGGGGACACGAGCTCTGGAAACACCATATATTTT
CASSTGDTSSGNTIYF
>TRBV19|few|TRBJ2-7|-
TGTGCCAGTAGTAATCTAGGGGGATCCTACGAGCAGTACTTC
CASSNLGGSYEQYF
>TRBV7-3|-|TRBJ2-3|-
TGTGCCAGCAGCTTAGACTGGAACACAGATACGCAGTATTTT
CASSLDWNTDTQYF
>TRBV5-5|-|TRBJ1-5|-
TGTGCCAGCAGCCCGGGACACAATAGCAATCAGCCCCAGCATTTT
CASSPGHNSNQPQHF
>TRBV18|-|TRBJ2-1|-
TGTGCCAGCTCACCATTCGCAGGGTGGGATGAGCAGTTCTTC
CASSPFAGWDEQFF
>TRBV18|few|TRBJ1-1|-
TGTGCCAGCTCACCCCGAGACACGGGACCTGAAGCTTTCTTT
CASSPRDTGPEAFF
>TRBV30|-|TRBJ2-5|-
TGTGCCTGGAGTACCCCAGGGAAAGAGACCCAGTACTTC
CAWSTPGKETQYF
>TRBV2|-|TRBJ2-7|-
TGTGCCAGCAGTGAAAGGCGACAGTATTCCTACGAGCAGTACTTC
CASSERRQYSYEQYF
>TRBV18|once|TRBJ2-3|-
TGTGCCAGCTCCCGACAGCGATCCACAGATACGCAGTATTTT
CASSRQRSTDTQYF
>TRBV7-6|-|TRBJ2-3|TRBD2
TGTGCCAGCAGCGCGGGACTAGCGGGAGTCAAAGATACGCAGTATTTT
CASSAGLAGVKDTQYF
>TRBV2|-|TRBJ1-5|-
TGTGCCAGCAGTTCGACTAGCAATCAGCCCCAGCATTTT
CASSSTSNQPQHF
>TRBV7-2|few|TRBJ2-3|TRBD2
TGTGCCAGCAGCAGATTAGCGGGAGGGAACACAGATACGCAGTATTTT
CASSRLAGGNTDTQYF
>TRBV7-2|-|TRBJ2-4|-
TGTGCCAGCAGCTTTATATGGTCCAAAAACATTCAGTACTTC
CASSFIWSKNIQYF
>TRBV2|-|TRBJ2-7|-
TGTGCCAGCAGCCAAGACCAGACAGGATCCGAGCAGTACTTC
CASSQDQTGSEQYF
>TRBV27|-|TRBJ2-2|-
TGTGCCAGCAATTTAACCCACACCGGGGAGCTGTTTTTT
CASNLTHTGELFF
>TRBV11-3|-|TRBJ1-1|-
TGTGCCAGCAGTCAGGGATACACTGAAGCTTTCTTT
CASSQGYTEAFF
>TRBV5-6|-|TRBJ1-5|-
TGTGCCAGCAGCTTGGGGCCGTATAGCAATCAGCCCCAGCATTTT
CASSLGPYSNQPQHF
>TRBV5-1|-|TRBJ2-1|-
TGCGCCAGCAGCGTAAATTACAGGGAGCAGTTCTTC
CASSVNYREQFF
>TRBV27|-|TRBJ2-6|-
TGTGCCAGCAGCCCCTGGGGGGCTGGGGCCAACGTCCTGACTTTC
CASSPWGAGANVLTF
>TRBV5-1|-|TRBJ1-2|TRBD1
TGCGCCAGCAGCAAAGACAGGGGATCCGATGGCTACACCTTC
CASSKDRGSDGYTF
>TRBV28|-|TRBJ2-5|-
TGTGCCAGCAGTTTGCCTAATACGGAGACCCAGTACTTC
CASSLPNTETQYF
>TRBV6-5|-|TRBJ2-7|TRBD1
TGTGCCAGCAGTTCGGGACAGGGCTTCTACGAGCAGTACTTC
CASSSGQGFYEQYF
>TRBV28|-|TRBJ1-1|-
TGTGCCAGCAGGCGGGACATGTTGGCTTTCTTT
CASRRDMLAFF
>TRBV29-1|once|TRBJ2-7|-
TGCAGCGTTGAGGGGTCCACAGGTTACGAGCAGTACTTC
CSVEGSTGYEQYF
>TRBV19|-|TRBJ1-5|-
TGTGCCAGTAGGGACAGAAATAGCAATCAGCCCCAGCATTTT
CASRDRNSNQPQHF
>TRBV10-1|-|TRBJ2-1|TRBD2
TGCGCCAGCAGTGATTTGGCGGGAGGTTACAATGAGCAGTTCTTC
CASSDLAGGYNEQFF
>TRBV6-5|-|TRBJ2-1|TRBD2
TGTGCCAGCAGTTACGGTTTAGCGGGTCGAGAGCAGTTCTTC
CASSYGLAGREQFF
>TRBV7-9|-|TRBJ2-5|TRBD2
TGTGCCAGCAGCTTTAGGAGGGAGGGCCAAGAGACCCAGTACTTC
CASSFRREGQETQYF
>TRBV7-9|few|TRBJ2-1|TRBD2
TGTGCCAGCAGCTTAGGACTAGCGGGAGTGGGTGAGCAGTTCTTC
CASSLGLAGVGEQFF
>TRBV7-8|-|TRBJ2-1|-
TGTGCCAGCAGCGCCGGGACTCCCGGTGAGCAGTTCTTC
CASSAGTPGEQFF
>TRBV30|-|TRBJ1-6|-
TGTGCCTGGAGTGTTTACTCCTATAATTCACCCCTCCACTTT
CAWSVYSYNSPLHF
>TRBV28|-|TRBJ2-2|-
TGTGCCAGCAGTTTAGGTGGGACGGGATACACCGGGGAGCTGTTTTTT
CASSLGGTGYTGELFF
>TRBV5-1|-|TRBJ1-1|-
TGCGCCAGCAGCTCGCAAGCGGTCTCAATGAACACTGAAGCTTTCTTT
CASSSQAVSMNTEAFF
>TRBV2|-|TRBJ2-1|-
TGTGCCAGCAGCCCAGGGGTGGGCTCCTACAATGAGCAGTTCTTC
CASSPGVGSYNEQFF
>TRBV13|few|TRBJ2-1|TRBD2
TGTGCCAGCAGCCCACCCTTAGCGGGAGGTAGGAGGGAGCAGTTCTTC
CASSPPLAGGRREQFF
>TRBV10-3|-|TRBJ1-3|-
TGTGCCATCAGTGAAGCCACCGGGGTAAACACCATATATTTT
CAISEATGVNTIYF
>TRBV10-3|-|TRBJ2-1|TRBD2
TGTGCCATCAGTGACGCAGCGGGAGACAATGAGCAGTTCTTC
CAISDAAGDNEQFF
>TRBV20-1|-|TRBJ2-5|TRBD2
TGCAGTGCTTGGCGGGGGGAGACCCAGTACTTC
CSAWRGETQYF
>TRBV7-2|few|TRBJ2-7|-
TGTGCCAGCAGCCGGAGCTCCTACGAGCAGTACTTC
CASSRSSYEQYF
>TRBV5-1|-|TRBJ1-1|-
TGCGCCAGCAGCTTCGCGGGGGGCGACACTGAAGCTTTCTTT
CASSFAGGDTEAFF
>TRBV4-1|-|TRBJ2-1|TRBD2
TGCGCCAGCAGCCCAGCGGGAGCTGGCAAAAATGAGCAGTTCTTC
CASSPAGAGKNEQFF